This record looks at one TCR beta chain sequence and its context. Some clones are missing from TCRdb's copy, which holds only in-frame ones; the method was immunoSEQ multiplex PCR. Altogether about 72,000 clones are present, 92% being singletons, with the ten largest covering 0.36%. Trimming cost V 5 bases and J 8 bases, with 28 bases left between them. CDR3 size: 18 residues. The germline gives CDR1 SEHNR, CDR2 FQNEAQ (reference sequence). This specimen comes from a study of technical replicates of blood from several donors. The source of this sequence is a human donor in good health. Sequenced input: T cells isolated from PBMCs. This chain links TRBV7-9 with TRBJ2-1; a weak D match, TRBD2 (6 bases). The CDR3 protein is CASSLATTGEESWYEQFF. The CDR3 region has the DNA TGTGCCAGCAGCCTTGCCACCACGGGAGAAGAGTCATGGTATGAGCAGTTCTTC.